The rows below give T cell receptor beta chains drawn from one sample of a study of CXCR3-negative and CXCR3-positive naive CD8 T cells. From the 5' RACE reads, TCRdb lists one entry per CDR3 protein and no DNA. This sample's clone table lists approximately 49,000 distinct CDR3 sequences. The sample taken for sequencing was memory CD8+ T cells from blood. The receptors stem from a human donor in good health. Some clones in this sample may be carry-over from other donors' samples. Each CDR3 is given with its conserved first and last residue. The size field is filled for only some rows; it gives once, few, many or a size class.

CDR3aa	len	v_gene	abundance	j_gene
CSVVYGFTGETQYF	14	TRBV29-1	-	TRBJ2-5
CSVEWGMNTEAFF	13	TRBV29-1	large	TRBJ1-1
CASRNRVANQPQHF	14	TRBV28	-	TRBJ1-5
CASSLPHDQETQYF	14	TRBV7-9	-	TRBJ2-5
CATHRGGSYNEQFF	14	TRBV2	-	TRBJ2-1
CSARAYTSGGAGSYNEQFF	19	TRBV20-1	-	TRBJ2-1
CASSPGTGGYNEQFF	15	TRBV7-8	-	TRBJ2-1
CASSQGVGPDEQYF	14	TRBV4-1	-	TRBJ2-7
CASSLGGANTGELFF	15	TRBV7-6	-	TRBJ2-2
CASRDRGGNEQFF	13	TRBV9	-	TRBJ2-1
CASSPPGQGVNEQFF	15	TRBV12-3/TRBV12-4	-	TRBJ2-1
CASSESSGEYNEQFF	15	TRBV2	-	TRBJ2-1
CASRKDRPTDTQYF	14	TRBV28	-	TRBJ2-3
CASSLARVTGLEQYF	15	TRBV5-1	-	TRBJ2-7
CASSYGVQKVF	11	TRBV12-3/TRBV12-4	-	TRBJ2-1
CASSPPRTRNNEQFF	15	TRBV18	-	TRBJ2-1
CASSLGVESYEQYF	14	TRBV12-3/TRBV12-4	-	TRBJ2-7
CASSRRQADTQYF	13	TRBV7-3	-	TRBJ2-3
CSVEDLAGANEKLFF	15	TRBV29-1	-	TRBJ1-4
CSAVIWTGELFF	12	TRBV29-1	-	TRBJ2-2
CASSFPPETAKNIQYF	16	TRBV28	-	TRBJ2-4
CATSTGGSEAFF	12	TRBV15	-	TRBJ1-1
CASRPSWVKTGELFF	15	TRBV28	-	TRBJ2-2
CASSLSPPDTQYF	13	TRBV28	-	TRBJ2-3
CASSYGFSYNSPLHF	15	TRBV6-5	-	TRBJ1-6
CSVSGQQGDGYGYTF	15	TRBV29-1	-	TRBJ1-2
CASSHSSGSYNEQFF	15	TRBV6-4	-	TRBJ2-1
CASSQTAYEQYF	12	TRBV7-9	-	TRBJ2-7
CSVRDRGDTGELFF	14	TRBV29-1	-	TRBJ2-2
CASSLKGGHSDYGYTF	16	TRBV7-3	-	TRBJ1-2
CASSELAGASYEQYF	15	TRBV9	-	TRBJ2-7
CASSSPKQGAVNYEQYF	17	TRBV6-5	-	TRBJ2-7
CSVEDAGSNTGELFF	15	TRBV29-1	-	TRBJ2-2
CASSELAGSYNEQFF	15	TRBV6-4	medium-sized	TRBJ2-1
CASSPPSGLPLDTQYF	16	TRBV4-3	-	TRBJ2-3
CSARVGQGDFYEQYF	15	TRBV20-1	-	TRBJ2-7
CASSLIADSYEQYF	14	TRBV27	-	TRBJ2-7
CASSYDGGARTEAFF	15	TRBV6-2/TRBV6-3	-	TRBJ1-1
CASSQVPGEQYF	12	TRBV14	-	TRBJ2-7
CASSPGGGANTQYF	14	TRBV7-2	-	TRBJ2-3
CASSPTGRNTEAFF	14	TRBV5-4	-	TRBJ1-1
CSAKQGSDTQYF	12	TRBV20-1	-	TRBJ2-3